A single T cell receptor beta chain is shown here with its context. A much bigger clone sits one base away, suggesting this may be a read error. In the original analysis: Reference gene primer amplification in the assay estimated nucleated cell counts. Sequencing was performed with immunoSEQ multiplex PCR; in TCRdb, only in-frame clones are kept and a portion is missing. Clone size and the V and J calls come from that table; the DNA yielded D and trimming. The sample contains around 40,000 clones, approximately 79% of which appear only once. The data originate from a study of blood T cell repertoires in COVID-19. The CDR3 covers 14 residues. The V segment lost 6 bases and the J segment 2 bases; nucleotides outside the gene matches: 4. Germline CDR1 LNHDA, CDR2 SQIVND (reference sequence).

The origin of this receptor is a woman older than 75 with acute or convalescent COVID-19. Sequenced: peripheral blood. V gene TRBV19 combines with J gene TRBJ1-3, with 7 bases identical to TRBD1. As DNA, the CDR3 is TGTGCCAGTAGCCTACAGGGGACTGGAAACACCATATATTTT. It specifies CASSLQGTGNTIYF.